This TCR beta chain was documented in a study of T cell responses to AZD1222 COVID-19 vaccine. Overall study findings and caveats: Vaccination with two AZD1222 doses was followed by a rise in Spike-specific TCR breadth and depth.

A word on this clone: Antigen unknown.

Repertoires were generated with immunoSEQ multiplex PCR, while TCRdb's copy carries only in-frame clones and drops some. The sample table sets out 150,000 or so clones. Trimming cost V 0 bases and J 7 bases, with 11 bases left between them. Germline assignment: CDR1 SGHRS and CDR2 YFSETQ. The CDR3 consists of 15 residues. Specimen: peripheral blood. The receptor's source is an adult in good health. The chain couples TRBV5-1 to TRBJ1-6; D is unclear. In nucleotides, the CDR3 is TGCGCCAGCAGCTTGGAAGGGATCGGGAATTCACCCCTCCACTTT. Translating gives CASSLEGIGNSPLHF.